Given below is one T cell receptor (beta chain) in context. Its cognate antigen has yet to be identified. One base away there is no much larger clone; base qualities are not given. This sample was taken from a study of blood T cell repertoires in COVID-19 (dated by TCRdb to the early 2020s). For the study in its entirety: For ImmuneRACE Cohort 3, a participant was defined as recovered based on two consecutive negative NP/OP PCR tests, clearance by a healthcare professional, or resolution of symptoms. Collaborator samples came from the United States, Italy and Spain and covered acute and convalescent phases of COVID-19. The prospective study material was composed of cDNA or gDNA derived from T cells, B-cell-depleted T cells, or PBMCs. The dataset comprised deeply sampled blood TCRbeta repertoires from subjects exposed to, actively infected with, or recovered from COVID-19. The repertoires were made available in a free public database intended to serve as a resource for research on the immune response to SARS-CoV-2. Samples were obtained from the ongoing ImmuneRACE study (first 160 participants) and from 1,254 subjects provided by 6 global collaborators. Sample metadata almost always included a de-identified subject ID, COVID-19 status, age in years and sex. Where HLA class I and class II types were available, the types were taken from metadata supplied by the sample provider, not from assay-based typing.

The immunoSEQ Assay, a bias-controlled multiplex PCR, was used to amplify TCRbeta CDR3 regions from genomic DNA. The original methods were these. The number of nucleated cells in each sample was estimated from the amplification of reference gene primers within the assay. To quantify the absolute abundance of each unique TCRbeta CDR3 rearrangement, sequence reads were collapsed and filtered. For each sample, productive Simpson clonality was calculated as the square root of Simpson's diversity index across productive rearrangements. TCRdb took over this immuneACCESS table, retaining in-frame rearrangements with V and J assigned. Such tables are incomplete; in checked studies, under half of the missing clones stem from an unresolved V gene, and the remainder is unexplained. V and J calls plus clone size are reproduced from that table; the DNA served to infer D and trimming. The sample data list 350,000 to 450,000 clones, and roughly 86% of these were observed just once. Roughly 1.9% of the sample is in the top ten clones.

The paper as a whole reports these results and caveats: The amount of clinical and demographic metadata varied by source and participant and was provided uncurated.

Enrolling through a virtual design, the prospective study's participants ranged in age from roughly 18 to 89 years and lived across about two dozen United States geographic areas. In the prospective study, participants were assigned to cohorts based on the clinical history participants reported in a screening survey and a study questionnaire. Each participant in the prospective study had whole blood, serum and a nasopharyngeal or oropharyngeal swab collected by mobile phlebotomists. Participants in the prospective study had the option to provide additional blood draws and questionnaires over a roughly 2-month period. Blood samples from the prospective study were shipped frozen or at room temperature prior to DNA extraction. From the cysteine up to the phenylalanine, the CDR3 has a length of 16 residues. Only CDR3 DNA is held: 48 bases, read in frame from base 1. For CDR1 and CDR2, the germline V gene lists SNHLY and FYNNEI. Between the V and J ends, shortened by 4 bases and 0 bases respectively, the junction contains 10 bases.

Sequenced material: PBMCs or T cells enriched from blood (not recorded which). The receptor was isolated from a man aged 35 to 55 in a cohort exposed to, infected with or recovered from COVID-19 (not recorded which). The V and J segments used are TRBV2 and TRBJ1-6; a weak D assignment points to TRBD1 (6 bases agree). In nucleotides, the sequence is TGTGCCAGCAGTGTCGAAGGGGGCTCCTATAATTCACCCCTCCACTTT. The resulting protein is CASSVEGGSYNSPLHF.